The source of this T cell receptor (beta chain) is a study of CD8 T cells in Susac syndrome. Study-wide points: It was acknowledged in the study that its TCR sequencing and HLA analysis involved a relatively small number of individuals.

Only a few counts were recorded for this clonotype. Its cognate antigen is unknown. TEMRA cells were FACS-enriched, and CD8+ and CD4+ T cells were isolated negatively. The RNA, about 0.45 to 1 ug, was put through reverse transcription using random hexamers. TCRdb fed the immunoSEQ multiplex PCR reads into MiXCR, producing one record per CDR3 protein. In the table there are 350,000 to 550,000 distinct CDR3 sequences, approximately 85% of which are singletons. This clonotype was sampled from a human donor with multiple sclerosis. The sample was CD8+ T cells from PBMCs.

In nucleotides, the CDR3 is TGTGCCAGCAGCGCAAGGGGGCTCGAGACCCAGTACTTC. It is translated as CASSARGLETQYF. The chain has TRBV6-1 and TRBJ2-5; 7 positions agree with TRBD1. The CDR3 runs 13 residues. Germline V gene sequence: CDR1 MNHNS, CDR2 SASEGT. The ends lost 6 bases at V and 5 bases at J; junction bases unmatched: 6.